This entry lists 18 T cell receptor beta chains sequenced from one sample in a study of shared clonotypes between healthy human individuals. Method: immunoSEQ multiplex PCR; TCRdb's copy keeps in-frame clones and lacks some. This table has under 150,000 clones, about two thirds appearing once. Sample: memory CD8+ T cells sorted from blood. Subset: CD45RO+ cells pooled with CCR7-negative TemRA cells. These receptors were taken from a woman aged 25 to 39 in good health.

The CDR3 coding sequence is TGTGCCAGCAGCGTATCCGGGAACAACTATGGCTACACCTTC. Translation: CASSVSGNNYGYTF. The chain is built from TRBV9 and TRBJ1-2; D unresolved. Germline loops: CDR1 SGDLS, CDR2 YYNGEE. The CDR3 sequence is 14 residues long. Trimming pared 1 base from V and 2 bases from J, leaving 9 bases between.

This clone was detected a few times. V and J are TRBV19 and TRBJ1-3, with no clear D. Germline V gives CDR1 LNHDA, CDR2 SQIVND (reference sequence). Trimming stripped 4 bases from V and 0 bases from J, with 7 bases between. This CDR3 spans 14 amino acids. This CDR3 reads CASSNGLSGNTIYF. The CDR3 nucleotides are TGTGCCAGTAGTAACGGTCTCTCTGGAAACACCATATATTTT.

This clone was counted a single time. The chain is built from TRBV7-9 and TRBJ1-1, with D hard to call. The V end was cut by 2 bases, the J end by 3 bases, with 4 bases between. The CDR3 sequence is 12 residues long. CDR1 is SEHNR and CDR2 is FQNEAQ in the germline V gene (reference sequence). The CDR3 coding sequence is TGTGCCAGCAGCTTATTGTACACTGAAGCTTTCTTT. Translated: CASSLLYTEAFF.

The chain joins TRBV25-1 to TRBJ2-3; perhaps TRBD1 as D (6 bases). Germline V gene sequence: CDR1 MGHDK, CDR2 SYGVNS. The CDR3 runs 15 residues. With 6 bases removed from V and 4 bases from J, the gap between germline ends came to 17 bases. The CDR3 DNA follows: TGTGCCAGCAGAGCCGGGACACCCAGCGCAGATACGCAGTATTTT. It encodes CASRAGTPSADTQYF.

Concerning this clone itself: The same CDR3 is also encoded by other DNA sequences in this sample. V gene TRBV2 combines with J gene TRBJ2-5; 7 bases map to TRBD2. Trimming cost V 4 bases and J 2 bases; bases outside gene matches: 7. Germline CDR1 reads SNHLY; CDR2 reads FYNNEI. The CDR3 consists of 15 residues. CDR3 loop: CASSGEGQGQETQYF. CDR3 DNA: TGTGCCAGCAGTGGGGAGGGTCAAGGGCAAGAGACCCAGTACTTC.

The chain employs TRBV27 and TRBJ2-7, with 8 bases lining up with TRBD1. CDR1 and CDR2 (germline): MNHEY, SMNVEV (reference sequence). V lost 7 bases to trimming and J lost 3 bases; unmatched junction nucleotides: 5. The CDR3 has 13 amino acids. The CDR3 DNA follows: TGTGCCAGCACCCCCGGGACAGGCTACGAGCAGTACTTC. It yields the protein CASTPGTGYEQYF.

The chain uses TRBV6-5 and TRBJ1-4; D possibly corresponds to TRBD1 (5 bases). Germline V gene lookup returns CDR1 MNHEY and CDR2 SVGAGI. The CDR3 is made up of 15 amino acids. V was pared by 6 bases and J by 0 bases, with 11 bases between. The CDR3 coding sequence is TGTGCCAGCAGCCCGGGGGATGCAACTAATGAAAAACTGTTTTTT. This encodes CASSPGDATNEKLFF.

J is TRBJ2-3 and V is TRBV7-9; TRBD2 might be the D (7 bases). From germline, CDR1 is SEHNR and CDR2 FQNEAQ (reference sequence). CDR3 length equals 15 residues. Trimming pared 3 bases from V and 2 bases from J, leaving 12 bases between. The CDR3 loop is CASSFRGADTDTQYF. The CDR3 DNA reads as TGTGCCAGCAGCTTCCGGGGGGCCGACACAGATACGCAGTATTTT.

The chain has TRBV28 and TRBJ2-7, with D perhaps TRBD2 (6 bases). Germline loops: CDR1 MDHEN, CDR2 SYDVKM. This CDR3 spans 13 amino acids. Trimming removed 4 bases from V and 4 bases from J, with 11 bases in between. CDR3 loop: CASSSLAEYEQYF. DNA for the CDR3: TGTGCCAGCAGTTCATTAGCGGAGTACGAGCAGTACTTC.

This clone was detected many times. V and J are TRBV5-6 and TRBJ2-1, with 8 bases identical to TRBD1. The CDR3 is 14 residues long. Germline CDR1 SGHDT, CDR2 YYEEEE. The junction had 10 bases not matched to a gene; V was cut back by 4 bases and J by 10 bases. DNA of the CDR3: TGTGCCAGCAGCCCAAAAGATTACAGGGGGGAGCAGTTCTTC. Translation: CASSPKDYRGEQFF.

The chain carries TRBV6-6 and TRBJ2-7; 8 bases line up with TRBD1. The germline CDR1 and CDR2 sequences are MNHNY and SVGAGI (reference sequence). This CDR3 is 14 amino acids long. J gave up 2 bases and V 5 bases, and 5 bases lay outside the gene matches. CDR3 coding DNA: TGTGCCAGCAGTGCCCGGGACAGGCCCTACGAGCAGTACTTC. The encoded protein is CASSARDRPYEQYF.

This clone was detected ten times or more. The chain links TRBV10-1 to TRBJ2-3; 10 positions agree with TRBD1. V gave up 5 bases and J gave up 2 bases; unmatched junction bases: 4. The CDR3 is made up of 15 amino acids. Germline V CDR1 and CDR2: WNHNN, SYGVQD (reference sequence). In DNA form, the CDR3 reads TGCGCCAGCAGTCCCGGGACAGGGGACACAGATACGCAGTATTTT. This codes for CASSPGTGDTDTQYF.

This clone was observed a few times. The chain uses TRBV11-2 and TRBJ2-2, with 7 positions matching TRBD1. The CDR3 extends over 16 amino acids. The ends lost 3 bases at V and 5 bases at J; junction bases unmatched: 9. Germline V gene sequence: CDR1 SGHAT, CDR2 FQNNGV. CDR3 coding DNA: TGTGCCAGCAGCTTCTCCGGGACAGTGAGGACCGGGGAGCTGTTTTTT. It specifies CASSFSGTVRTGELFF.

The rearrangement links TRBV19 to TRBJ2-7; the D is unclear. There are 11 residues in the CDR3. Deletions cut 4 bases from V and 6 bases from J, with 7 bases between. Germline V CDR1 and CDR2: LNHDA, SQIVND (reference sequence). The CDR3 bases are TGTGCCAGTAGTACTGGGGTCGAGCAGTACTTC. Its translation: CASSTGVEQYF.

The CDR3: CASSPGLFIEQPQHF. The CDR3 nucleotides are TGTGCCAGCAGCCCCGGACTGTTTATCGAACAGCCCCAGCATTTT. The chain employs TRBV28 and TRBJ1-5; D uncertain. The CDR3 sequence is 15 residues long. Trimming left V 6 bases short and J 7 bases short, with 19 bases between. CDR1 is MDHEN and CDR2 is SYDVKM in the germline V gene.

This clone was seen only once. The J gene is TRBJ2-2, the V gene TRBV2; D ambiguous. CDR1 and CDR2 from the germline V gene are SNHLY and FYNNEI. The CDR3 has 14 amino acids. V was cut by 7 bases and J by 0 bases, with 9 bases left in between. For the CDR3, the DNA is TGTGCCAGCAAACTGACACCGAACACCGGGGAGCTGTTTTTT. Translating gives CASKLTPNTGELFF.

The chain uses TRBV21-1 and TRBJ2-1; TRBD2, the table's D call, was not compared with the DNA. TRBV21-1 is a known pseudogene. The CDR3 runs 15 residues. DNA of the CDR3: TGTGCCAGCAGCAAGGGGCGGGAGCTCGACAATGAGCAGTTCTTC. Translation: CASSKGRELDNEQFF.

This clone qualifies as medium-sized (0.01 to 0.1%). The chain is built from TRBV25-1 and TRBJ2-1; 10 bases align to TRBD2. The CDR3 is 14 residues long. Trimming removed 3 bases from V and 11 bases from J; junction bases left unmatched: 7. Germline V gene lookup returns CDR1 MGHDK and CDR2 SYGVNS. CDR3 sequence reads: CASSEPGTSEQQFF. CDR3 in DNA: TGTGCCAGCAGTGAGCCCGGGACTAGCGAACAGCAGTTCTTC.